This T cell receptor (beta chain) was obtained from a study of cytomegalovirus exposure and HLA in healthy donors. The PCR had 60 Vbeta and 13 Jbeta primers. Produced via immunoSEQ multiplex PCR; TCRdb's table is partial and in-frame only. The repertoire shows 200,000 or so clones; the top ten hold roughly 0.74%. Unmatched junction bases numbered 5, after V lost 2 bases and J lost 9 bases. Germline CDR1 and CDR2: GTSNPN and SVGIG (reference sequence). This CDR3 region has 14 residues. Whole-study findings and limits: For cytomegalovirus status, the classifier reportedly gave diagnoses with high specificity and sensitivity.

For this clone: Its cognate antigen is unknown.

Sequenced sample: PBMCs. This sequence originates from a boy between 10 and 17 years old in good health and CMV-seronegative. This rearrangement joins TRBV30 to TRBJ1-6; 9 nucleotides match TRBD1. The CDR3 region is CAWSMGQGASPLHF. DNA for the CDR3: TGTGCCTGGAGTATGGGACAGGGAGCTTCACCCCTCCACTTT.